This T cell receptor beta chain was found in a study of T cells in tumors after PD-1 blockade. Study overall: Peripheral blood samples averaged roughly 40,000 unique clonotypes and about 110,000 templates. Study outcomes and limitations: Peripheral recruitment is suggested, as some novel exhausted tumor clones were in pre-treatment blood.

Data came from immunoSEQ multiplex PCR; TCRdb stores just in-frame clones and leaves some out. The profile shows about 33,000 clones, roughly 78% of them singletons. On this clone itself: Its antigen remains unknown.

V gave up 6 bases and J gave up 6 bases; unmatched junction bases: 6. The CDR3 is 14 residues long. The germline CDR1 and CDR2 sequences are MNHEY and SVGAGI. The starting material was PBMCs, obtained before anti-PD-1 treatment. The sequence came from a human donor with basal cell carcinoma. The chain joins TRBV6-5 to TRBJ1-5; the match to TRBD1 covers 9 bases. Here the CDR3 DNA reads TGTGCCAGCAGAACAGGGGGCCCGGCTCAGCCCCAGCATTTT. Protein product: CASRTGGPAQPQHF.